This T cell receptor beta chain was sequenced during a study of a mutant IDH1 vaccine in newly diagnosed glioma. On the study more broadly: Patients got radiotherapy, temozolomide, or both beforehand, and most got both. Overall study results and limits: The authors found pseudoprogression apparently unrelated to changes in top peripheral T cell clonotypes. Detectable vaccine-induced immune responses arose in about 92% of patients.

Concerning this clone itself: Antigen: not known.

Clones were sequenced by immunoSEQ multiplex PCR, and TCRdb holds only the in-frame ones, with some missing. Of tens of thousands of clones listed, 80% to 90% were seen once; the top ten hold 7% to 9%. The CDR3 totals 13 residues. The V segment lost 0 bases and the J segment 10 bases; nucleotides outside the gene matches: 3. Looked up from germline, CDR1 is KGHSH and CDR2 is LQKENI. Sample time point: baseline, week 1 (first vaccination visit). Treatment meaning: pre-vaccination baseline after standard-of-care therapy. Sequenced material: PBMCs, taken from a glioma patient treated with radiotherapy, temozolomide or both. The chain employs TRBV18 and TRBJ2-3; 8 bases match TRBD2. The receptor was derived from a woman aged 50 to 65 with glioma. Here the CDR3 reads CASSPPSGGPQYF. The CDR3 DNA reads as TGTGCCAGCTCACCACCGTCGGGGGGGCCGCAGTATTTT.